The 20 T cell receptor beta chains listed next were all sequenced from one sample in a study of control samples from healthy donors and cancer patients. TCRdb keeps only in-frame clones here, not all; method: immunoSEQ multiplex PCR. The profile shows under 130,000 clones, around 88% of them singletons. Specimen: PBMCs. The source is a man aged 55 to 70 with lung cancer.

The chain carries TRBV5-1 and TRBJ2-2; TRBD2 agrees at 11 bases. The junction had 2 bases not matched to a gene; V was cut back by 0 bases and J by 4 bases. The CDR3 sequence is 16 residues long. From germline, CDR1 is SGHRS and CDR2 YFSETQ. The CDR3 here is CASSLAGTSGTGELFF. The DNA of the CDR3 is TGCGCCAGCAGCTTGGCCGGGACTAGCGGCACCGGGGAGCTGTTTTTT.

The CDR3: CASSLRQGITGELFF. CDR3 DNA: TGTGCCAGCAGCTTGAGACAGGGGATCACCGGGGAGCTGTTTTTT. The chain links TRBV11-2 to TRBJ2-2; 8 nucleotides line up with TRBD1. V was clipped by 3 bases and J by 4 bases; unmatched bases: 4. CDR1 and CDR2 from the germline V gene are SGHAT and FQNNGV. The CDR3 sequence is 15 residues long.

V is TRBV12-3 or TRBV12-4 and J is TRBJ2-2; D is undetermined. The ends were cut back, 3 bases at V and 6 bases at J, with 5 bases in the middle. The CDR3 loop spans 12 amino acids. The CDR3 DNA is TGTGCCAGCAGTTTCTGGGCCGGGGAGCTGTTTTTT. This translates into CASSFWAGELFF.

The chain links TRBV18 to TRBJ2-5; weak D call: TRBD1 (6 bases). This CDR3 spans 13 amino acids. Germline CDR1 and CDR2: KGHSH and LQKENI. Trimming cost V 3 bases and J 4 bases, with 9 bases left between them. Here the CDR3 reads CASSPDRGETQYF. The DNA of the CDR3 is TGTGCCAGCTCACCGGACAGAGGAGAGACCCAGTACTTC.

This clone came up once. The chain is built from TRBV21-1 and TRBJ2-4; the table's D call, TRBD1, was not checked against the DNA. TRBV21-1 is a documented pseudogene. CDR3 length: 13 amino acids. CDR3 bases: TGTGCCTGGCCTATCGGGACAGAAAACATTCAGTACTTC. Residues: CAWPIGTENIQYF.

This chain joins TRBV3-1 (or the pseudogene TRBV3-2) and TRBJ2-3; TRBD2 aligns across 9 bases. Germline assignment: CDR1 LGHDT and CDR2 YNNKEL (reference sequence). J lost 5 bases, V lost 0 bases, and 6 bases had no gene match. CDR3 length: 16 amino acids. CDR3 protein: CASSQDYAGGRDTQYF. DNA for the CDR3: TGTGCCAGCAGCCAAGATTACGCGGGGGGGCGAGATACGCAGTATTTT.

V is TRBV24-1 and J is TRBJ2-1, with 9 positions matching TRBD2. CDR1 and CDR2 from the germline V gene are KGHDR and SFDVKD. Trimming at V came to 2 bases and at J to 8 bases, leaving 9 bases not matched to a gene. This CDR3 has 16 amino acids. The CDR3 sequence: CATSDSGGGAIDEQFF. CDR3 nucleotide sequence: TGTGCCACCAGTGATTCGGGCGGGGGGGCCATCGATGAGCAGTTCTTC.

The chain couples TRBV14 to TRBJ2-2; TRBD2 matches 7 bases. Germline CDR1 is SGHDN and CDR2 is FVKESK. Trimming cost V 0 bases and J 5 bases; bases outside gene matches: 9. CDR3 size: 17 residues. CDR3 sequence (DNA): TGTGCCAGCAGCCAAGAGCGGACTAGTTGGGAAACCGGGGAGCTGTTTTTT. Residues: CASSQERTSWETGELFF.

CDR3 region: CASSQAGTDAGTQYF. CDR3 bases: TGCGCCAGCAGCCAAGCCGGGACCGACGCAGGAACCCAGTACTTC. The chain links TRBV4-1 to TRBJ2-5; TRBD1 or TRBD2 may be the D gene (5 bases each). The germline V gene has CDR1 MGHRA and CDR2 YSYEKL. V lost 1 base and J 8 bases, leaving 17 bases between the germline ends. The CDR3 consists of 15 residues.

The chain joins TRBV5-4 to TRBJ1-1; D uncertain. Trimming stripped 5 bases from V and 3 bases from J, with 11 bases between. This CDR3 is 13 amino acids long. Germline V gene sequence: CDR1 SGHNT, CDR2 YYREEE (reference sequence). This CDR3 is CASRAGGYTEAFF. The DNA of the CDR3 is TGTGCCAGCAGAGCAGGAGGTTACACTGAAGCTTTCTTT.

The rearrangement joins TRBV30 to TRBJ2-3, with 7 nucleotides matching TRBD1. Germline CDR1 and CDR2: GTSNPN and SVGIG (reference sequence). The junction had 3 bases not matched to a gene; V was cut back by 1 base and J by 2 bases. This CDR3 has 14 residues. The CDR3 loop is CAWSEGQNTDTQYF. The CDR3 DNA reads as TGTGCCTGGAGTGAGGGACAGAACACAGATACGCAGTATTTT. The whole variable domain, remainder taken from reference TRBV30 and TRBJ2-3, is SQTIHQWPATLVQPVGSPLSLECTVEGTSNPNLYWYRQAAGRGLQLLFYSVGIGQISSEVPQNLSASRPQDRQFILSSKKLLLSDSGFYLCAWSEGQNTDTQYFGPGTRLTVL.

This clone was picked up a small number of times. The V gene is TRBV6-5, the J gene TRBJ2-4, with TRBD2 as a possible D gene (6 bases). Germline V lookup: CDR1 MNHEY, CDR2 SVGAGI. V was cut by 4 bases and J by 0 bases, with 13 bases left in between. This CDR3 spans 16 amino acids. Here the CDR3 reads CASSSPRREAKNIQYF. CDR3 sequence (DNA): TGTGCCAGCAGTTCCCCCCGGCGGGAAGCCAAAAACATTCAGTACTTC.

The rearrangement uses TRBV5-4 and TRBJ2-7, with D perhaps given as TRBD1 or TRBD2 (5 bases each). The CDR3 runs to 13 residues. The V gene's germline CDR1 is SGHNT and CDR2 YYREEE (reference sequence). The V gene lost 4 bases and the J gene lost 3 bases, with 11 bases spanning the gap. The CDR3 region is CASSRDGVYEQYF. For the CDR3, the DNA is TGTGCCAGCAGCCGGGACGGCGTCTACGAGCAGTACTTC.

This clone was detected only a few times. This chain uses TRBV3-1 (or the pseudogene TRBV3-2) with TRBJ1-4, with 7 positions matching TRBD1. V shed 4 bases and J 4 bases; nucleotides not matched to a gene: 6. The CDR3 is 15 amino acids. Germline V lookup: CDR1 LGHDT, CDR2 YNNKEL (reference sequence). The CDR3 DNA reads TGTGCCAGCAGCCCGGGACAGTTTGTTAATGAAAAACTGTTTTTT. Its protein product is CASSPGQFVNEKLFF.

The chain joins TRBV6-1 to TRBJ2-2; possibly TRBD2 for D (5 bases). This CDR3 contains 15 residues. The germline CDR1 and CDR2 sequences are MNHNS and SASEGT. Trimming took 2 bases from V and 4 from J, leaving 11 bases between them. The DNA of the CDR3 is TGTGCCAGCAGTGAAAGGGCAGGAGGCACCGGGGAGCTGTTTTTT. Translating gives CASSERAGGTGELFF.

This rearrangement joins TRBV5-4 to TRBJ1-1; D is unclear. The V and J ends lost 4 bases and 8 bases respectively, with 12 bases between them. The CDR3 contains 12 residues. Germline CDR1 is SGHNT and CDR2 is YYREEE (reference sequence). CDR3 in amino acids: CASSGVGEEAFF. In DNA, the CDR3 is TGTGCCAGCAGCGGGGTCGGGGAAGAAGCTTTCTTT.

The CDR3 reads CASSLQRGISYNEQFF. CDR3 nucleotide sequence: TGTGCCAGCAGCTTACAACGGGGTATCTCCTACAATGAGCAGTTCTTC. This sequence joins TRBV7-2 and TRBJ2-1, with D possibly TRBD2 on 5 matching bases. Germline V gene sequence: CDR1 SGHTA, CDR2 FQGNSA. The CDR3 consists of 16 residues. V was clipped by 2 bases and J by 0 bases, with 11 bases between them. The variable domain in full, completed from reference TRBV7-2 and TRBJ2-1, reads GAGVSQSPSNKVTEKGKDVELRCDPISGHTALYWYRQSLGQGLEFLIYFQGNSAPDKSGLPSDRFSAERTGGSVSTLTIQRTQQEDSAVYLCASSLQRGISYNEQFFGPGTRLTVL.

Comments on this clone: The identical CDR3 is also encoded by other nucleotide sequences in the sample. V usage is TRBV6-5 and J usage is TRBJ1-5; 7 bases line up with TRBD1. The CDR3 runs 14 residues. Germline V gene data show CDR1 as MNHEY and CDR2 as SVGAGI. After removal of 6 bases from V and 0 bases from J, the junction contained 2 bases not matched to a gene. This CDR3 reads CASRRDSSNQPQHF. The CDR3, as DNA: TGTGCCAGCAGACGGGACAGTAGCAATCAGCCCCAGCATTTT.

V gene TRBV15 combines with J gene TRBJ1-2; no clear D. Trimming removed 0 bases at V and 2 bases at J, with 4 bases between. There are 13 residues in the CDR3. Germline lookup yields CDR1 LNHNV and CDR2 YYDKDF (reference sequence). CDR3 residues: CATSRDFNYGYTF. CDR3 nucleotides: TGTGCCACCAGCAGAGACTTCAACTATGGCTACACCTTC.

V is TRBV11-2 and J is TRBJ2-1; 9 nucleotides align to TRBD1. CDR3 size: 18 residues. CDR1 is SGHAT and CDR2 is FQNNGV in the germline V gene. Losses at the gene ends were 4 bases for V and 4 bases for J; bases not matched to a gene: 14. In DNA form, the CDR3 reads TGTGCCAGCAGCTCGCCCATCCCCCGGACAGGGGATTACAATGAGCAGTTCTTC. It specifies CASSSPIPRTGDYNEQFF.